Following are 18 T cell receptor beta chains from one sample sequenced in a study of T cell responses to AZD1222 COVID-19 vaccine (dated by TCRdb to about 2021). Library preparation was by the immunoSEQ multiplex PCR assay. TCRdb took over this immuneACCESS table, retaining in-frame rearrangements with V and J assigned. Such tables are incomplete; in checked studies, under half of the missing clones stem from an unresolved V gene, and the remainder is unexplained. The sample table contains around 120,000 clones; only one count was recorded for 88% of them. Clones ranked in the top ten supply roughly 20% of the sample. What this sample's time point label stands for: baseline before first vaccination. This sample's treatment or condition label indicates: meningococcal conjugate vaccine given as trial control. The source material was peripheral blood, sampled on day 0 of MenACWY control vaccination. These receptors all stem from an adult in good health.

V gene TRBV9 combines with J gene TRBJ2-1, with a possible D match to TRBD2 (6 bases). Germline CDR1 and CDR2: SGDLS and YYNGEE. V was pared by 7 bases and J by 10 bases, with 18 bases between. CDR3 length equals 13 residues. The CDR3 region has the DNA TGTGCCAGCGGGGGTCTAGCGCCGTCCGAGCAGTTCTTC. Amino acids: CASGGLAPSEQFF.

This clone has just a few counts. The V gene is TRBV29-1, the J gene TRBJ2-7, with a possible D match to TRBD1 (6 bases). The V end lost 6 bases, the J end lost 3 bases, and 9 bases lay between the germline ends. The V gene's germline CDR1 is SQVTM and CDR2 ANQGSEA. The CDR3 is made up of 11 amino acids. The CDR3 coding sequence is TGCAGCGTAGTACAGGGCTACGAGCAGTACTTC. This encodes CSVVQGYEQYF.

The chain recombines TRBV28 with TRBJ2-7; TRBD2 agrees at 10 bases. The V segment lost 3 bases and the J segment 6 bases; nucleotides outside the gene matches: 8. This CDR3 has 15 amino acids. Germline assignment: CDR1 MDHEN and CDR2 SYDVKM. The CDR3 loop reads CASSFFRTSGVEQYF. The CDR3 DNA reads as TGTGCCAGCAGTTTTTTCCGGACTAGCGGCGTCGAGCAGTACTTC.

The chain combines TRBV10-3 with TRBJ2-4; 8 bases map to TRBD1. V lost 0 bases and J lost 1; bases outside the gene matches: 2. This CDR3 has 16 residues. CDR1 and CDR2 (germline): ENHRY, SYGVKD. Here the CDR3 DNA reads TGTGCCATCAGTGAGTCCACAGGGGGGGCCAAAAACATTCAGTACTTC. It translates to CAISESTGGAKNIQYF.

This clone was recorded a few times. V gene TRBV9 combines with J gene TRBJ1-2; the match to TRBD1 covers 8 bases. CDR1 SGDLS and CDR2 YYNGEE come from the germline V gene. V was clipped by 5 bases and J by 2 bases; unmatched bases: 2. This CDR3 has 13 residues. DNA for the CDR3: TGTGCCAGCAGGACAGGGGCCAACTATGGCTACACCTTC. This sequence encodes CASRTGANYGYTF.

This chain uses TRBV29-1 with TRBJ2-7, with D tentatively TRBD2 (6 bases). CDR3 length: 14 residues. Germline CDR1 SQVTM, CDR2 ANQGSEA. DNA of the CDR3: TGCAGTGTGGGCCAGCGGGCCGCCAGGCACGAGCAGTACTTC. The encoded protein is CSVGQRAARHEQYF.

The genes are TRBV5-6 and TRBJ2-6; no firm D call. The V and J ends lost 2 bases and 0 bases respectively, with 9 bases between them. The CDR3 extends over 16 amino acids. The germline gives CDR1 SGHDT, CDR2 YYEEEE. The CDR3 is CASSFVQSSGANVLTF. The CDR3 DNA reads as TGTGCCAGCAGCTTCGTACAGAGCTCTGGGGCCAACGTCCTGACTTTC.

The gene calls are TRBV5-1 and TRBJ1-5; D remains ambiguous. This CDR3 comprises 15 residues. V lost 1 base to trimming and J lost 4 bases, with 12 bases between them. CDR1 SGHRS and CDR2 YFSETQ come from the germline V gene. CDR3 sequence: CASSLSDTDNQPQHF. CDR3 nucleotides: TGCGCCAGCAGCTTGAGCGATACCGATAATCAGCCCCAGCATTTT.

The chain employs TRBV28 and TRBJ1-5; D uncertain. Between the trimmed V and J ends, which lost 5 bases and 3 bases, there was a span of 14 bases. This CDR3 has 15 residues. The germline CDR1 and CDR2 sequences are MDHEN and SYDVKM. DNA for the CDR3: TGTGCCAGCAGTGCCCGGGGTGGCTTCAATCAGCCCCAGCATTTT. As protein: CASSARGGFNQPQHF.

This clone was seen a single time. The chain uses TRBV30 and TRBJ1-2; D ambiguous. V was cut by 2 bases and J by 6 bases, with 13 bases left in between. The CDR3 consists of 13 residues. Germline V gene sequence: CDR1 GTSNPN, CDR2 SVGIG (reference sequence). CDR3 amino acids: CAWSFGVRDGYTF. The CDR3 DNA reads TGTGCCTGGAGTTTCGGGGTCCGTGATGGCTACACCTTC.

The rearrangement joins TRBV28 to TRBJ2-2; D is ambiguous. Germline lookup yields CDR1 MDHEN and CDR2 SYDVKM. V was pared by 6 bases and J by 3 bases, with 5 bases between. This CDR3 has 12 amino acids. CDR3 DNA: TGTGCCAGCAGACAATACACCGGGGAGCTGTTTTTT. Encoded protein: CASRQYTGELFF.

This CDR3 is CASGSPADTQYF. CDR3 nucleotides: TGTGCTAGTGGTTCCCCCGCAGATACGCAGTATTTT. This chain joins TRBV12-5 and TRBJ2-3, with D uncertain. Germline V gene data show CDR1 as LGHNT and CDR2 as FRNRAP. V was shortened by 4 bases and J by 4 bases, with 6 bases between the two germline ends. The CDR3 contains 12 residues.

The genes are TRBV5-1 and TRBJ1-2; no definite D call. This CDR3 spans 14 amino acids. Between the trimmed V and J ends, which lost 3 bases and 8 bases, there was a span of 17 bases. In germline, CDR1 is SGHRS, CDR2 YFSETQ. CDR3 coding DNA: TGCGCCAGCAGCTCCGGACTGGGATCGTCGGGCTACACCTTC. It specifies CASSSGLGSSGYTF.

In its sample, this clone was seen once. The chain uses TRBV13 and TRBJ2-1, with 10 positions matching TRBD2. CDR1 and CDR2 from the germline V gene are PRHDT and FYEKMQ (reference sequence). The CDR3 runs 17 residues. Germline trimming cut 3 bases from V and 7 bases from J; bases unmatched to any gene: 12. CDR3 protein: CASSFRKQGTSANEQFF. As DNA, the CDR3 is TGTGCCAGCAGCTTCCGGAAACAGGGGACTAGCGCTAATGAGCAGTTCTTC.

The chain recombines TRBV5-4 with TRBJ2-3; 8 bases line up with TRBD1. Germline CDR1 reads SGHNT; CDR2 reads YYREEE (reference sequence). The CDR3 is 15 amino acids. V was pared by 3 bases and J by 3 bases, with 6 bases of the junction left unmatched. This chain's CDR3 is CASSSGTGSTDTQYF. As DNA, the CDR3 is TGTGCCAGCAGCTCCGGGACAGGTAGTACAGATACGCAGTATTTT.

The sample holds a few counts of this clone. The chain recombines TRBV11-2 with TRBJ1-1; TRBD1 aligns across 7 bases. V shed 0 bases and J 11 bases; nucleotides not matched to a gene: 6. The CDR3 length is 13 residues. Germline CDR1 and CDR2: SGHAT and FQNNGV. CDR3 region: CASSLDGQAPAFF. The CDR3, as DNA: TGTGCCAGCAGCTTAGATGGACAGGCGCCGGCTTTCTTT.

The rearrangement uses TRBV24-1 and TRBJ1-2, with 10 nucleotides matching TRBD1. The CDR3 extends over 15 amino acids. Germline values: CDR1 KGHDR, CDR2 SFDVKD. Unmatched junction bases numbered 6, after V lost 3 bases and J lost 6 bases. CDR3 nucleotide sequence: TGTGCCACCAGTGATCCGGGGACAGGGGAGGATGGCTACACCTTC. Amino acids: CATSDPGTGEDGYTF.

The gene calls are TRBV5-1 and TRBJ2-5, with 7 nucleotides matching TRBD1. Germline-derived CDR1 and CDR2 are SGHRS and YFSETQ. The junction had 5 bases not matched to a gene; V was cut back by 4 bases and J by 2 bases. The CDR3 sequence is 14 residues long. CDR3 DNA: TGCGCCAGCAGCACCCGGGACAGACAAGAGACCCAGTACTTC. This sequence encodes CASSTRDRQETQYF.